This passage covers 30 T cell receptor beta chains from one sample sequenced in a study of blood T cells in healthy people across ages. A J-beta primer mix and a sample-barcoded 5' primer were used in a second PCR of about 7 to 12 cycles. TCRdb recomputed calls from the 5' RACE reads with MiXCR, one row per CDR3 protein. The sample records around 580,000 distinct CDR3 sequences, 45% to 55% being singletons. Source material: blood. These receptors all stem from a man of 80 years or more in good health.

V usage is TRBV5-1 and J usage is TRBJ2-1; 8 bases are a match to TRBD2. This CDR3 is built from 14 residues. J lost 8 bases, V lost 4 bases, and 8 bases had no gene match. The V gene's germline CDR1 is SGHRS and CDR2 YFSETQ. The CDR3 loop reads CASSTQGLVDEQFF. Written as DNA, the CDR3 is TGCGCCAGCAGCACCCAGGGACTAGTGGATGAGCAGTTCTTC.

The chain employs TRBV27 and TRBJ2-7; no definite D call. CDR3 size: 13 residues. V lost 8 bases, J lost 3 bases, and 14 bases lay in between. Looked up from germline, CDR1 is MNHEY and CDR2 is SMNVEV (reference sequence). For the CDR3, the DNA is TGTGCCAGCTCACCACCCGGCGGCTACGAGCAGTACTTC. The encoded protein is CASSPPGGYEQYF.

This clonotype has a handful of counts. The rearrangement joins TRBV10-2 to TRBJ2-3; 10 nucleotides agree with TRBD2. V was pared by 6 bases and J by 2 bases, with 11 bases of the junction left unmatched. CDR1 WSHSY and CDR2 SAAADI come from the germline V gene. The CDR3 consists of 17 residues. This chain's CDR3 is CASRGLAAQTNTDTQYF. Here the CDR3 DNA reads TGCGCCAGCAGAGGACTAGCGGCCCAAACAAACACAGATACGCAGTATTTT.

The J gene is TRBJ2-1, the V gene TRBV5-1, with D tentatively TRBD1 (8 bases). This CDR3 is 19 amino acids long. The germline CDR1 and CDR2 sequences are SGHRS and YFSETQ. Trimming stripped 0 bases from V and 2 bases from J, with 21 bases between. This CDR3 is CASSLAGGVRAGAYNEQFF. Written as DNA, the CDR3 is TGCGCCAGCAGCTTGGCAGGGGGCGTTAGGGCGGGAGCCTACAATGAGCAGTTCTTC.

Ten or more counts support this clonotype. The CDR3 loop reads CASSNRWGGIREQFF. The CDR3 nucleotides read TGTGCCAGCAGCAATCGGTGGGGGGGGATTAGGGAGCAGTTCTTC. V is TRBV7-2 and J is TRBJ2-1; 7 bases match TRBD2. V dropped 5 bases and J dropped 10; count of bases not matched to a gene: 14. The CDR3 is made up of 15 amino acids. From germline, CDR1 is SGHTA and CDR2 FQGNSA.

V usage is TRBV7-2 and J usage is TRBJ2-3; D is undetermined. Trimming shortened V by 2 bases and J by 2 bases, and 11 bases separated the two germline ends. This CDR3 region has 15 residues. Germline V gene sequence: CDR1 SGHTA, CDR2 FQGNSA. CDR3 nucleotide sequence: TGTGCCAGCAGCTTATGGCGGTCTAACACAGATACGCAGTATTTT. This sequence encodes CASSLWRSNTDTQYF.

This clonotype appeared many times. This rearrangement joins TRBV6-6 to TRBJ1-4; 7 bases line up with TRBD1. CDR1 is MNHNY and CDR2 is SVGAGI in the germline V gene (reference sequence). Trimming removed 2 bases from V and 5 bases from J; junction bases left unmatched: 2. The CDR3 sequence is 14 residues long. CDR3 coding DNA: TGTGCCAGCAGTTACGCAGGGGGAAATGAAAAACTGTTTTTT. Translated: CASSYAGGNEKLFF.

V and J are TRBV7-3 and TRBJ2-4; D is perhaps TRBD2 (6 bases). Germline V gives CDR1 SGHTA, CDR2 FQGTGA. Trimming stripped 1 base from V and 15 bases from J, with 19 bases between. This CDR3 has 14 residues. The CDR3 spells CASSLNPGVGERYF. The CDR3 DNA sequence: TGTGCCAGCAGCTTAAATCCGGGAGTGGGAGAGCGGTACTTC. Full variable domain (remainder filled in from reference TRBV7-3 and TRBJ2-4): GAGVSQTPSNKVTEKGKYVELRCDPISGHTALYWYRQSLGQGPEFLIYFQGTGAADDSGLPNDRFFAVRPEGSVSTLKIQRTERGDSAVYLCASSLNPGVGERYFGAGTRLSVL.

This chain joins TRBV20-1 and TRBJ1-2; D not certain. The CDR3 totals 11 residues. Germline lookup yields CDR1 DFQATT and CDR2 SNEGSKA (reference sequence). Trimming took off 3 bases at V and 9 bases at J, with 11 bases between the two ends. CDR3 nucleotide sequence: TGCAGTGCTAGTACCTTAGTAAGCTACACCTTC. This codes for CSASTLVSYTF.

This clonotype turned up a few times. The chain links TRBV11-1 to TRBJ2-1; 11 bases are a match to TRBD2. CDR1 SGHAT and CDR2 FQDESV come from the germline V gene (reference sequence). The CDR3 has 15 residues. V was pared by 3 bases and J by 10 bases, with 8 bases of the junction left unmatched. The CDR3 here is CASSFPGLAAGEQFF. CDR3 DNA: TGTGCCAGCAGCTTTCCGGGACTAGCGGCCGGGGAGCAGTTCTTC.

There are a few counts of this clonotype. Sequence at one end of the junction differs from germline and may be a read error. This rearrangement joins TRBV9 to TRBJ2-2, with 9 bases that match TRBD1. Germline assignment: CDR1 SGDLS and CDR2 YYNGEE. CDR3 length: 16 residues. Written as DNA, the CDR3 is TGTGCCAGCAGCCTCCGGACAGGGGCGAATACCGGGGAGCTGTTTTTT. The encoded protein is CASSLRTGANTGELFF.

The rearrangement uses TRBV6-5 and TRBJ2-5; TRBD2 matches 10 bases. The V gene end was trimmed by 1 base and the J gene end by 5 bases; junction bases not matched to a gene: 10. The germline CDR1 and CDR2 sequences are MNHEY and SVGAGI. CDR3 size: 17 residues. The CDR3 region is CASSYYRASGSRETQYF. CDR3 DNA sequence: TGTGCCAGCAGTTACTATCGGGCTAGCGGGAGTCGGGAGACCCAGTACTTC.

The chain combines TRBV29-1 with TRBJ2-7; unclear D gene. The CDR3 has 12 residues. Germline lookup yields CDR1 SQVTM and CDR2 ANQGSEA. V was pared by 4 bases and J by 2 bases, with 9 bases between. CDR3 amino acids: CSVGATTYEQYF. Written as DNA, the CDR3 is TGCAGCGTTGGAGCAACCACCTACGAGCAGTACTTC.

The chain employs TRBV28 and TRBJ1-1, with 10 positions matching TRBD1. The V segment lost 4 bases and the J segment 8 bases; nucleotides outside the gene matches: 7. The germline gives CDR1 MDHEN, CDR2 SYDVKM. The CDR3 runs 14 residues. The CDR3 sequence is CASSWIPGQGEAFF. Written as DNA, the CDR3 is TGTGCCAGCAGTTGGATTCCGGGACAGGGGGAAGCTTTCTTT. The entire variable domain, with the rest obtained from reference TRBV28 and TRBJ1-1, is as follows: DVKVTQSSRYLVKRTGEKVFLECVQDMDHENMFWYRQDPGLGLRLIYFSYDVKMKEKGDIPEGYSVSREKKERFSLILESASTNQTSMYLCASSWIPGQGEAFFGQGTRLTVV.

The DNA of the CDR3 is TGTGCCAGCAGCCCCACTGGAGCGGCCCGCTTCTACGAGCAGTACTTC. The encoded protein is CASSPTGAARFYEQYF. V gene TRBV7-2 combines with J gene TRBJ2-7; tentative D call: TRBD2 (5 bases). V was trimmed by 5 bases and J by 3 bases, leaving 20 bases between them. Looked up from germline, CDR1 is SGHTA and CDR2 is FQGNSA. The CDR3 runs 16 residues.

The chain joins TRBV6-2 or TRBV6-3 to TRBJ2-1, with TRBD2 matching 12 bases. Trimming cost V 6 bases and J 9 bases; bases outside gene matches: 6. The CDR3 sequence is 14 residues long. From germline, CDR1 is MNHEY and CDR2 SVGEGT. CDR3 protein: CASRSSGGALEQFF. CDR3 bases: TGTGCCAGCAGGTCTAGCGGGGGGGCCCTTGAGCAGTTCTTC.

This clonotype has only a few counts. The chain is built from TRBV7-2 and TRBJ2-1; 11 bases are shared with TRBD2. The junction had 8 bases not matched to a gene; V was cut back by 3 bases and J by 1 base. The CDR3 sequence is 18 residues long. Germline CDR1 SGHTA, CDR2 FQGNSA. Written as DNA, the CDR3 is TGTGCCAGCAGCTTCCCCACTAGCGGGGGCCCGTCCTACAATGAGCAGTTCTTC. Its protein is CASSFPTSGGPSYNEQFF.

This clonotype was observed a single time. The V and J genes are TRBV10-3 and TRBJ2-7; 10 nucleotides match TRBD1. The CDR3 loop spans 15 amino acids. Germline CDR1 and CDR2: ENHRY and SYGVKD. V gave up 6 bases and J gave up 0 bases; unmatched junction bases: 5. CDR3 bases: TGTGCCATCAGAGGGGACAGGGGATCCTCCTACGAGCAGTACTTC. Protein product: CAIRGDRGSSYEQYF.

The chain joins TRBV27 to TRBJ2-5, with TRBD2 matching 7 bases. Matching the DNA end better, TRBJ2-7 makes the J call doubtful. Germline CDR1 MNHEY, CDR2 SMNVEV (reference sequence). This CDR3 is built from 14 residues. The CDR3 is CASSPGLVPYEQYF. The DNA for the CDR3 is TGTGCCAGCAGTCCTGGACTAGTCCCCTACGAGCAGTACTTC.

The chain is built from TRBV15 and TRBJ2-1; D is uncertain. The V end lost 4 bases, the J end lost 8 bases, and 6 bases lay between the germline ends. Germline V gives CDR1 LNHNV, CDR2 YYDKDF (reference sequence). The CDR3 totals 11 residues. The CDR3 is CATSKSHEQFF. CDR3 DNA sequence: TGTGCCACCAGCAAAAGCCATGAGCAGTTCTTC.

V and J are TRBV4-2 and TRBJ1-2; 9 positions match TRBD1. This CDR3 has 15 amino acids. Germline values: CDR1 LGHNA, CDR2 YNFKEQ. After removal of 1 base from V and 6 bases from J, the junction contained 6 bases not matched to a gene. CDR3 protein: CASSQGVGQGDGYTF. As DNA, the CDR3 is TGTGCCAGCAGCCAAGGAGTGGGACAGGGAGATGGCTACACCTTC.

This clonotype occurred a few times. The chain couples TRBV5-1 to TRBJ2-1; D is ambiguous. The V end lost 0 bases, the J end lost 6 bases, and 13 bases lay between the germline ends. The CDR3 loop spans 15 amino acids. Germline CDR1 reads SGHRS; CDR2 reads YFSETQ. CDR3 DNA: TGCGCCAGCAGCTTGGGCGACCAGCGTTCCAATGAGCAGTTCTTC. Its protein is CASSLGDQRSNEQFF.

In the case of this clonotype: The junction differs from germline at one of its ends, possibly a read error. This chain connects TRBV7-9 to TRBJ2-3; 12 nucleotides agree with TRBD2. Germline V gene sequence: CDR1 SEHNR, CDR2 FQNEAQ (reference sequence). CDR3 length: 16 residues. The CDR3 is CGSSIGLAGRTDTQYF. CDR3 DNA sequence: TGTGGCAGCAGTATAGGACTAGCGGGGCGCACAGATACGCAGTATTTT.

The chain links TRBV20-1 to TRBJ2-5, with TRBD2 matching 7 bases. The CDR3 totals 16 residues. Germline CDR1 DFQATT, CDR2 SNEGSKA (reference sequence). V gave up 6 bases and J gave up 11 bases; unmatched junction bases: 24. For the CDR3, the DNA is TGCAGTGCCCCGGTAGACCTGGCGGGAGTGGACAATGAGCAGTACTTC. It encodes CSAPVDLAGVDNEQYF.

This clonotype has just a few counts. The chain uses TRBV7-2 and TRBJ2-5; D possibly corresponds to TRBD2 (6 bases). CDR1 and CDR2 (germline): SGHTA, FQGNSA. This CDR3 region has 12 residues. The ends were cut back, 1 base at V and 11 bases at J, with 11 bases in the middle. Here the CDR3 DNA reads TGTGCCAGCAGCTTAGGGAGGGTAGAGCAGTACTTC. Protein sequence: CASSLGRVEQYF. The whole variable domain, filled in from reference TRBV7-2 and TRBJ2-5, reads GAGVSQSPSNKVTEKGKDVELRCDPISGHTALYWYRQSLGQGLEFLIYFQGNSAPDKSGLPSDRFSAERTGGSVSTLTIQRTQQEDSAVYLCASSLGRVEQYFGPGTRLLVL.

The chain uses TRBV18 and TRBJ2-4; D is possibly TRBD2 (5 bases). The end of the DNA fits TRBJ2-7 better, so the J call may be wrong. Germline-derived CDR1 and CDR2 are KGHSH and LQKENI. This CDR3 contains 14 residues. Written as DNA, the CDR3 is TGTGCCAGCTCACCTCCCCGGGGAATGGACGAGCAGTACTTC. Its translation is CASSPPRGMDEQYF.

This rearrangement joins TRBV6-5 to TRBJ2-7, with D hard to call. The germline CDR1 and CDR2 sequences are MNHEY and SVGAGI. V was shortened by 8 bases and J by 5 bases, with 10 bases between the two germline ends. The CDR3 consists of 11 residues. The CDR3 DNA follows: TGTGCCAGCGGGAAGGTAGACGAGCAGTACTTC. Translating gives CASGKVDEQYF.

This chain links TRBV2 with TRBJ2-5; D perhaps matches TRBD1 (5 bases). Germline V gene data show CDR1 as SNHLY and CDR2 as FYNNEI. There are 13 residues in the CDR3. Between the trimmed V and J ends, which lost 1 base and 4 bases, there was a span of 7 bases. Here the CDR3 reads CASSEVGVETQYF. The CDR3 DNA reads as TGTGCCAGCAGTGAAGTAGGGGTAGAGACCCAGTACTTC.

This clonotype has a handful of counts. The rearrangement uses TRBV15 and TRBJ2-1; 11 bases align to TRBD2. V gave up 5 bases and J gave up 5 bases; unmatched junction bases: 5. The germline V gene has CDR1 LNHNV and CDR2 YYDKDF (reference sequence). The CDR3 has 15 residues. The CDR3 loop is CATSPRLAGHNEQFF. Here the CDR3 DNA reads TGTGCCACCAGCCCCCGACTAGCGGGGCACAATGAGCAGTTCTTC.

The CDR3 bases are TGCAGTGCTAGGGGAAAGCGGGGGGCGGGCACAGATACGCAGTATTTT. Encoded protein: CSARGKRGAGTDTQYF. The V gene is TRBV20-1, the J gene TRBJ2-3; 9 nucleotides line up with TRBD2. Unmatched junction bases numbered 8, after V lost 3 bases and J lost 1 base. Germline-derived CDR1 and CDR2 are DFQATT and SNEGSKA (reference sequence). The CDR3 length is 16 residues.